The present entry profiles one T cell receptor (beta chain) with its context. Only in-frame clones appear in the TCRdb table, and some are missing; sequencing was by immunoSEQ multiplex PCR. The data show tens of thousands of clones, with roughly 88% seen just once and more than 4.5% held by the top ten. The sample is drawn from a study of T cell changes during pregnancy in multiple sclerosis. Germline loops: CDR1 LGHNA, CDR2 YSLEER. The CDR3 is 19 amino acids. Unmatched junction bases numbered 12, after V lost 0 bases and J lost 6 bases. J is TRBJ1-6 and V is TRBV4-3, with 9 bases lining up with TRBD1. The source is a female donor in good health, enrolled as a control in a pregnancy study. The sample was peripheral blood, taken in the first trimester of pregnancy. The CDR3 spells CASSQERIRTGVFNSPLHF. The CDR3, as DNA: TGCGCCAGCAGCCAAGAAAGGATCAGGACAGGGGTTTTTAATTCACCCCTCCACTTT.